A single sample gave rise to the 18 T cell receptor beta chains below, sequenced in a study of regulatory T cells in long-lasting Graves disease. The time point here: persistent/refractory GD, antithyroid drugs over 5 years with positive TRAb. RNA extracted from PBMCs served as the sequencing template. Both iRepertoire HTBI primers and Arm-PCR of CDR3 regions were used to build the TCR beta libraries. TCRdb re-derived calls from the multiplex PCR reads in MiXCR, one entry per CDR3 protein. The sample holds 450,000 or so distinct CDR3 sequences, around 21% seen once. The sequencing here drew on peripheral blood mononuclear cells (PBMCs), taken when the disease was refractory, from a patient treated with antithyroid drugs. Receptors were obtained from a female donor with Graves disease.

The chain has TRBV11-2 and TRBJ2-7, with 8 bases lining up with TRBD2. From germline, CDR1 is SGHAT and CDR2 FQNNGV. V lost 6 bases and J lost 7; bases outside the gene matches: 14. There are 15 residues in the CDR3. The CDR3 nucleotides read TGTGCCAGCAGTCCCCGAGCGGGAGTGGGAGAAGAGCAGTACTTC. It codes for CASSPRAGVGEEQYF.

In this sample, this clonotype turned up a few times. The genes are TRBV28 and TRBJ2-2; maybe TRBD1 (5 bases). V gave up 5 bases and J gave up 1 base, with 11 bases separating them. There are 15 residues in the CDR3. Germline-derived CDR1 and CDR2 are MDHEN and SYDVKM. DNA for the CDR3: TGTGCCAGCAGTCGGAGACAGAGGAACACCGGGGAGCTGTTTTTT. Its protein is CASSRRQRNTGELFF.

Only a few counts were recorded for this clonotype. The chain couples TRBV5-1 to TRBJ2-1; 9 bases map to TRBD1. Germline CDR1 SGHRS, CDR2 YFSETQ. Trimming cost V 3 bases and J 0 bases; bases outside gene matches: 1. The CDR3 covers 15 residues. CDR3 sequence: CASSSTGGSYNEQFF. CDR3 coding DNA: TGCGCCAGCAGCTCGACAGGGGGCTCCTACAATGAGCAGTTCTTC.

This clonotype has a count of ten or more. The chain links TRBV20-1 to TRBJ2-7; possible D gene TRBD2, 6 bases. V lost 4 bases and J lost 0, with 13 bases in between. CDR3 length equals 14 residues. Germline V CDR1 and CDR2: DFQATT, SNEGSKA (reference sequence). The chain's CDR3 is CSANTAGFSYEQYF. Here the CDR3 DNA reads TGCAGTGCTAACACCGCGGGATTCTCCTACGAGCAGTACTTC.

Details on this clonotype: With a much larger clone just one base away, this may be a read error. The chain links TRBV6-2 or TRBV6-3 to TRBJ1-1, with TRBD1 as a possible D gene (5 bases). Trimming removed 6 bases at V and 3 bases at J, with 20 bases between. The CDR3 consists of 16 residues. In germline, CDR1 is MNHEY, CDR2 SVGEGT. The CDR3 here is CASSKKGETRDTEAFF. The CDR3 nucleotides are TGTGCCAGCAGCAAAAAAGGGGAGACTAGGGACACTGAAGCTTTCTTT.

J is TRBJ1-1 and V is TRBV30; unclear D gene. Germline loops: CDR1 GTSNPN, CDR2 SVGIG (reference sequence). Trimming took 0 bases from V and 2 from J, leaving 10 bases between them. The CDR3 has 14 residues. The CDR3 reads CAWSVHLGNTEAFF. CDR3 coding DNA: TGTGCCTGGAGTGTACATCTCGGAAACACTGAAGCTTTCTTT.

This clonotype occurred many times. The CDR3: CASSDAVGKNIQYF. The CDR3 bases are TGTGCCAGCAGTGACGCAGTGGGGAAAAACATTCAGTACTTC. This rearrangement joins TRBV6-1 to TRBJ2-4; unclear D gene. The V gene lost 3 bases and the J gene lost 4 bases, with 10 bases spanning the gap. The CDR3 totals 14 residues. Germline V gene sequence: CDR1 MNHNS, CDR2 SASEGT.

The chain couples TRBV20-1 to TRBJ2-5; D remains unclear. Germline loops: CDR1 DFQATT, CDR2 SNEGSKA (reference sequence). This CDR3 spans 15 amino acids. Deletions cut 3 bases from V and 4 bases from J, with 18 bases between. The CDR3 here is CSASIPGQKSETQYF. The CDR3 nucleotides read TGCAGTGCTAGTATCCCGGGCCAAAAATCAGAGACCCAGTACTTC.

This chain joins TRBV20-1 and TRBJ2-7; D might be TRBD2 (6 bases). V was trimmed by 0 bases and J by 3 bases, leaving 18 bases between them. The CDR3 sequence is 16 residues long. Germline CDR1 reads DFQATT; CDR2 reads SNEGSKA (reference sequence). The CDR3 DNA reads as TGCAGTGCTAGAGATTATCGGGGGACGATTAACTACGAGCAGTACTTC. This sequence encodes CSARDYRGTINYEQYF.

The chain combines TRBV5-6 with TRBJ2-1, with 12 bases matching TRBD2. V dropped 2 bases and J dropped 1; count of bases not matched to a gene: 4. Looked up from germline, CDR1 is SGHDT and CDR2 is YYEEEE. CDR3 length: 17 amino acids. CDR3 DNA sequence: TGTGCCAGCAGCTTAGGACTAGCGGGGCAGTCCTACAATGAGCAGTTCTTC. Amino acid sequence: CASSLGLAGQSYNEQFF.

There are a few counts of this clonotype. The chain recombines TRBV14 with TRBJ2-7; D is unresolved. The germline V gene has CDR1 SGHDN and CDR2 FVKESK. The V and J ends lost 1 base and 5 bases respectively, with 18 bases between them. The CDR3 sequence is 16 residues long. CDR3: CASSQGFTRVINEQYF. In DNA, the CDR3 is TGTGCCAGCAGCCAAGGGTTCACCCGCGTGATAAACGAGCAGTACTTC.

The chain employs TRBV19 and TRBJ1-2; no clear D gene. V was clipped by 0 bases and J by 2 bases, with 10 bases between them. CDR1 and CDR2 (germline): LNHDA, SQIVND (reference sequence). This CDR3 is built from 15 residues. CDR3 DNA sequence: TGTGCCAGTAGTATAGACCCGACCCGGAACTATGGCTACACCTTC. Amino acids: CASSIDPTRNYGYTF.

This clonotype was recorded many times. The J gene is TRBJ1-1, the V gene TRBV6-1, with D perhaps matching TRBD1 (5 bases). This CDR3 has 15 residues. V was trimmed by 0 bases and J by 1 base, leaving 9 bases between them. The germline gives CDR1 MNHNS, CDR2 SASEGT. The CDR3 bases are TGTGCCAGCAGTGAAGCGGGGCGGAAGAACACTGAAGCTTTCTTT. It codes for CASSEAGRKNTEAFF.

The V gene is TRBV18, the J gene TRBJ2-2, with 10 bases that match TRBD1. CDR1 is KGHSH and CDR2 is LQKENI in the germline V gene. With V trimmed by 3 bases and J by 3 bases, 4 bases remained unmatched. The CDR3 has 16 amino acids. CDR3 in DNA: TGTGCCAGCTCACCGCCGGGACAGGGGTACACCGGGGAGCTGTTTTTT. It translates to CASSPPGQGYTGELFF.

The genes are TRBV6-2 or TRBV6-3 and TRBJ2-1, with 12 bases matching TRBD2. CDR1 is MNHEY and CDR2 is SVGEGT in the germline V gene. Trimming cost V 0 bases and J 2 bases; bases outside gene matches: 2. This CDR3 has 17 amino acids. CDR3 loop: CASSYSLAGGAYNEQFF. The CDR3 DNA reads as TGTGCCAGCAGTTACTCGCTAGCGGGAGGGGCCTACAATGAGCAGTTCTTC.

This clonotype was picked up many times. This chain joins TRBV11-2 and TRBJ2-7, with unresolved D. The germline CDR1 and CDR2 sequences are SGHAT and FQNNGV. The V end was cut by 5 bases, the J end by 6 bases, with 11 bases between. This CDR3 spans 12 amino acids. In DNA, the CDR3 is TGTGCCAGCAGCCGCGGAAGGAGCGAGCAGTACTTC. Translation gives CASSRGRSEQYF. Using reference TRBV11-2 and TRBJ2-7 for the parts outside the CDR3, the full variable domain is EAGVAQSPRYKIIEKRQSVAFWCNPISGHATLYWYQQILGQGPKLLIQFQNNGVVDDSQLPKDRFSAERLKGVDSTLKIQPAKLEDSAVYLCASSRGRSEQYFGPGTRLTVT.

This clonotype was recorded many times. The V call is TRBV11-1, the J call TRBJ2-7; 8 nucleotides agree with TRBD2. CDR3 size: 15 residues. The J segment lost 3 bases and the V segment lost 7 bases, leaving 11 bases of the junction unmatched. Germline CDR1 SGHAT, CDR2 FQDESV (reference sequence). CDR3 in amino acids: CASTPERGIGYEQYF. For the CDR3, the DNA is TGTGCCAGCACTCCCGAGCGGGGGATAGGCTACGAGCAGTACTTC.

Points on this clonotype: One end of the junction is discordant with germline, which a read error may explain. The chain uses TRBV7-7 and TRBJ2-5; TRBD2 matches 9 bases. Germline V lookup: CDR1 SSHAT, CDR2 FNYEAQ (reference sequence). The CDR3 is 19 residues long. The CDR3 region is CASSLASPRLAGKQETQYF. In nucleotides, the CDR3 is TGTGCTAGCAGCTTAGCGTCTCCACGCCTAGCGGGGAAACAAGAGACCCAGTACTTC.